This record covers a single T cell receptor beta chain. A much larger clone lies a single base off, so this may be a read error. Unsorted whole blood yielded blood RNA, and germline DNA was extracted as well. Collected before surgery were about 4.3 milliliters of peripheral blood. This record comes from a study of tumor-infiltrating lymphocytes in primary liver carcinoma. Overall study context: Stage T1-T3 N0M0 tumors measured roughly 4.2 to 10 cm at most.

Total RNA (around 500 ng) served as template for TCR beta cDNA synthesis primed by a constant-region primer. Slightly modified ARM-PCR, run as three nested multiplex PCR rounds, produced the TCR beta libraries. Investigators reported that the first two PCR rounds, at around 9 cycles each, used TRBV1-TRBV30 forward primers with a C-beta reverse primer. TCRdb processed the multiplex PCR reads anew with MiXCR; each CDR3 protein has one entry. The sample shows approximately 330,000 distinct CDR3 sequences, roughly 61% of them seen only once. The CDR3 is made up of 13 amino acids. Germline assignment: CDR1 MGHRA and CDR2 YSYEKL. V was clipped by 6 bases and J by 5 bases, with 12 bases between them.

This chain joins TRBV4-1 and TRBJ2-3; D is unresolved. The sample comprised peripheral blood. The sequence derives from a man aged 35 to 55 with primary liver carcinoma and hepatitis B virus infection. This CDR3 reads CASRESGIDTQYF. Written as DNA, the CDR3 is TGCGCCAGCAGAGAGTCTGGGATAGATACGCAGTATTTT.